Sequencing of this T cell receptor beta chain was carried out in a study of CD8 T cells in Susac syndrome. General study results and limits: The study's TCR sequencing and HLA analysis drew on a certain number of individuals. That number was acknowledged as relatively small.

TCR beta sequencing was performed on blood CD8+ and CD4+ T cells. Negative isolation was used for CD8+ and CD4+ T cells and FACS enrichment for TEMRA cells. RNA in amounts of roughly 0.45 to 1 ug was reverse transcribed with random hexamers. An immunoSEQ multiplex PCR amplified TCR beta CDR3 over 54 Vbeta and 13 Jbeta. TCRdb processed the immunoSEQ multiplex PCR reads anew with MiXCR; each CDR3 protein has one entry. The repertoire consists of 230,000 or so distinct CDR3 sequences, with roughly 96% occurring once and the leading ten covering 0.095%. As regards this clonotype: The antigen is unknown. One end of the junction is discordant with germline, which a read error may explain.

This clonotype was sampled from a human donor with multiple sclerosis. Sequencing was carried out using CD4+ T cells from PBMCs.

CDR3 sequence (DNA): TGTGCCAGCAGCTTAGCCTTAGGAGGCGGCCCCTTC. This gives the protein CASSLALGGGPF. V gene TRBV7-2 combines with J gene TRBJ1-2; no definite D call. Germline V gives CDR1 SGHTA, CDR2 FQGNSA. The CDR3 covers 12 residues.